This TCR beta chain was profiled in a study of human T cells and chemical hapten exposure. Study conclusions and caveats: Alopecia in all donors means immunity may differ from healthy individuals.

The V end was cut by 0 bases, the J end by 4 bases, with 12 bases between. There are 16 residues in the CDR3. Germline V gives CDR1 MNHEY, CDR2 SVGAGI. Time point: patch test 1, 2 weeks after DPC sensitization. Treatment defined: therapeutic diphenylcyclopropenone sensitization with weekly scalp DPC. The library labeled individual cDNA molecules by adding unique molecular identifiers to them. In the original analysis: TCRs per sample had a median of approximately 96,000 and ranged from about 23,224 to 750,000. TCRdb re-called the RACE reads with MiXCR, one entry per CDR3 protein. What appears here as the V and J calls and clone size reflects TCRdb's work, not the paper's. Of 300,000 to 350,000 distinct CDR3 sequences listed, around 7% were seen once; the top ten hold 8% to 9%. This clonotype was seen repeatedly, ten times or more. What it recognizes is unknown.

This sequence originates from a woman between 18 and 29 years old with alopecia areata. Some clones in this sample may be carry-over from other donors' samples. The sequencing here drew on whole blood, taken in connection with sensitization to the hapten diphenylcyclopropenone (DPC). J is TRBJ2-2 and V is TRBV6-5; weak D call: TRBD2 (5 bases). CDR3 DNA: TGTGCCAGCAGTTACTCGTCAGGAGGACCCACCGGGGAGCTGTTTTTT. This codes for CASSYSSGGPTGELFF.